Listed below are T cell receptor beta chains from one sample, sequenced in a study of T cells after yellow fever vaccination. TCRdb reanalysed the 5' RACE reads using MiXCR and keeps one entry per CDR3 protein. The sample yields some 500,000 distinct CDR3 sequences, roughly 13% seen once. The sequencing here drew on PBMCs, taken on the day of the yellow fever booster vaccination. The receptors were sampled from a man aged 25 to 40 who received the YFV17D yellow fever vaccine. The CDR3 runs from the conserved cysteine through the conserved F or W. A D gene is named only where the DNA matches it firmly. Size is stated for part of the rows, as once, few or many counts, or as a class when the clone is expanded.

D gene	clone size	V gene	J gene	CDR3 DNA	CDR3 protein
-	-	TRBV28	TRBJ2-1	TGTGCCAGCAGTTCCCTCCTCCAGCGTGGTGACAATGAGCAGTTCTTC	CASSSLLQRGDNEQFF
TRBD2	-	TRBV6-5	TRBJ2-5	TGTGCCAGCAGGCGAAATCTAGCGGAAAACCGTGGGACCCAGTACTTC	CASRRNLAENRGTQYF
-	few	TRBV9	TRBJ2-1	TGTGCCAGCAGCCCTAGGACCGAATACAACAATGAGCAGTTCTTC	CASSPRTEYNNEQFF
TRBD2	-	TRBV15	TRBJ2-1	TGTGCCACCAGCCAGCGGGAGGGGGTCTACAATGAGCAGTTCTTC	CATSQREGVYNEQFF
TRBD2	-	TRBV29-1	TRBJ2-1	TGCAGCGTCCTTAGCGGGAGTGGCGGTGAGCAGTTCTTC	CSVLSGSGGEQFF
-	-	TRBV20-1	TRBJ2-3	TGCAGTGCTAGAGAAAGGGGACGACTCTTAGGTACGCAGTATTTT	CSARERGRLLGTQYF
-	few	TRBV20-1	TRBJ1-5	TGCAGTGCTAGTAAGGACAGTGGACAGCCCCAGCATTTT	CSASKDSGQPQHF
-	-	TRBV7-9	TRBJ2-7	TGTGCCAGCAGAGGTCAGAACGAGCAGTACTTC	CASRGQNEQYF
-	-	TRBV5-6	TRBJ2-7	TGTGCCAGCAGCTCCCCCCTCGGCAGGGAGTACTACGAGCAGTACTTC	CASSSPLGREYYEQYF
TRBD1	-	TRBV28	TRBJ1-5	TGTGCCAGCAGTCCCCTCGGACAGGGGCGCAATCAGCCCCAGCATTTT	CASSPLGQGRNQPQHF
-	-	TRBV6-1	TRBJ2-1	TGTGCCAGCAGCGATCGTCGGGGCTATGAGCAGTTCTTC	CASSDRRGYEQFF
TRBD1	many	TRBV29-1	TRBJ2-3	TGCAGCGCCGCCCCAGGGGGACGCACAGATACGCAGTATTTT	CSAAPGGRTDTQYF
TRBD2	-	TRBV6-5	TRBJ2-1	TGTGCCAGCAGTTACGGGACTAGCGGGTATTACAATGAGCAGTTCTTC	CASSYGTSGYYNEQFF
-	few	TRBV4-3	TRBJ1-1	TGCGCCAGCAGCCAAGATTGGGGTCGGGAAGCTTTCTTT	CASSQDWGREAFF
-	many	TRBV5-4	TRBJ2-3	TGTGCCAGCAGCTTGAGGACGGGAGGCACAGATACGCAGTATTTT	CASSLRTGGTDTQYF
TRBD1	few	TRBV7-2	TRBJ2-7	TGTGCCAGCAGCAGGGACAGGGGGCGCTTCGAGCAGTACTTC	CASSRDRGRFEQYF
-	many	TRBV12-3/TRBV12-4	TRBJ2-3	TGTGCCAGCAATATCCGGGTCACAGATACGCAGTATTTT	CASNIRVTDTQYF
TRBD2	few	TRBV12-3/TRBV12-4	TRBJ2-2	TGTGCCAGCATTCGACTAGCGGGAGGGCCTCAGGCCGGGGAGCTGTTTTTT	CASIRLAGGPQAGELFF
-	-	TRBV30	TRBJ1-3	TGTGCCTGGAGTCCTTTGGGAAACACCATATATTTT	CAWSPLGNTIYF
TRBD1	many	TRBV7-9	TRBJ2-7	TGTGCCAGCAGCTTCGACAGGGAGACCTACGAGCAGTACTTC	CASSFDRETYEQYF
-	few	TRBV27	TRBJ2-2	TGTGCCAGCACCTTCGTCGCGGGGATGAACACCGGGGAGCTGTTTTTT	CASTFVAGMNTGELFF
-	-	TRBV20-1	TRBJ2-4	TGCAGTGCTGATTTACAGCGGAACATTCAGTACTTC	CSADLQRNIQYF
-	few	TRBV7-2	TRBJ2-5	TGTGCCAGCAGCTCGCGTGGGGCCCGGGTGAGTGGAGAGACCCAGTACTTC	CASSSRGARVSGETQYF
-	-	TRBV2	TRBJ2-3	TGTGCCAGCAGTCGCGACAGTTACAGCACAGATACGCAGTATTTT	CASSRDSYSTDTQYF
TRBD1	-	TRBV29-1	TRBJ1-2	TGCAGCGTTGAAGATTTAAGGGGGCAACTCTACTATGGCTACACCTTC	CSVEDLRGQLYYGYTF
-	many	TRBV4-1	TRBJ2-3	TGCGCCAGCAGCCAATCCCTCGGGGCGTCAGATACGCAGTATTTT	CASSQSLGASDTQYF
TRBD2	few	TRBV30	TRBJ2-1	TGTGCCTGGGAACAGGGGGGGACTAGCGGGAGCTATGAGCAGTTCTTC	CAWEQGGTSGSYEQFF
-	few	TRBV7-8	TRBJ2-2	TGTGCCAGCAGCAGGCAGGGAGTCACCGGGGAGCTGTTTTTT	CASSRQGVTGELFF
-	few	TRBV6-2/TRBV6-3	TRBJ2-1	TGTGCCAGCGGCTATGGGACATACAATGAGCAGTTCTTC	CASGYGTYNEQFF
-	-	TRBV29-1	TRBJ2-7	TGCAGCGTTGACTTAGGGGATGGCTACGAGCAGTACTTC	CSVDLGDGYEQYF
-	-	TRBV6-1	TRBJ1-2	TGTGCCAGCAGGCGGCCTGGGACCAACTATGGCTACACCTTC	CASRRPGTNYGYTF
TRBD2	few	TRBV11-3	TRBJ2-3	TGTGCCAGCAGCTTAGGGCCGGGACTAGGAGCAGATACGCAGTATTTT	CASSLGPGLGADTQYF
-	-	TRBV29-1	TRBJ2-7	TGCAGCGTGAAAGGGAGTAGCAGTACCTACGAGCAGTACTTC	CSVKGSSSTYEQYF
-	few	TRBV12-3/TRBV12-4	TRBJ2-4	TGTGCCAGCTGTCTCTCCCCAAACCAAAACATTCAGTACTTC	CASCLSPNQNIQYF
TRBD1	-	TRBV9	TRBJ2-7	TGTGCCAGCAGCGTTGCCTCCGGGACAGCCTTCTACGAGCAGTACTTC	CASSVASGTAFYEQYF
TRBD1	many	TRBV5-1	TRBJ2-7	TGCGCCAGCAGCTCCGGGACAGGGGGCTACGAGCAGTACTTC	CASSSGTGGYEQYF
TRBD2	-	TRBV5-5	TRBJ2-2	TGTGCCAGCAGCTTGGGACTAGCGGGTTCAGCGAACACCGGGGAGCTGTTTTTT	CASSLGLAGSANTGELFF
-	many	TRBV7-2	TRBJ1-3	TGTGCCAGCAGCCCGGGGGGACACCACTCTGGAAACACCATATATTTT	CASSPGGHHSGNTIYF
-	few	TRBV4-2	TRBJ2-1	TGTGCCAGCAGCCGAACGTGGGATGAGCAGTTCTTC	CASSRTWDEQFF
TRBD1	many	TRBV5-1	TRBJ1-5	TGCGCCAGCAGCTTAACAGGGGACCAGCCCCAGCATTTT	CASSLTGDQPQHF
-	few	TRBV15	TRBJ2-5	TGTGCCACCAGCAGGGTGACGGGCCAAGAGACCCAGTACTTC	CATSRVTGQETQYF
TRBD2	few	TRBV7-2	TRBJ2-1	TGTGCCAGCGGTAGCGGGGGCTCCTACAATGAGCAGTTCTTC	CASGSGGSYNEQFF
TRBD1	-	TRBV7-3	TRBJ1-2	TGTGCCAGCAGCTTCGACAGGGCCGGAGGCTACACCTTC	CASSFDRAGGYTF
-	many	TRBV6-1	TRBJ2-2	TGTGCCAGCAGCCGAGAGACGGCCGGGGAGCTGTTTTTT	CASSRETAGELFF
-	few	TRBV5-6	TRBJ2-7	TGTGCCAGCAGATCAGCGGTGCACTCCTACGAGCAGTACTTC	CASRSAVHSYEQYF
TRBD2	few	TRBV9	TRBJ2-5	TGTGCCAGCAGCGTTGGGAGCCTAGCGGGGGGTGAGACCCAGTACTTC	CASSVGSLAGGETQYF